This T cell receptor (beta chain) was retrieved from a study of cytomegalovirus exposure and HLA in healthy donors. Study-level information: Genetic ancestry analysis placed under 90% of the 398 donors that were genotyped in the Caucasian-associated cluster.

Trimming stripped 0 bases from V and 0 bases from J, with 9 bases between. The CDR3 is made up of 16 amino acids. Per the germline V gene, CDR1 is MNHEY and CDR2 is SVGAGI. PCR amplification relied on 60 Vbeta primers (plus 13 Jbeta primers). Data came from immunoSEQ multiplex PCR; TCRdb stores just in-frame clones and leaves some out. The sample carries 200,000 or so clones, approximately 81% recorded once. The material sequenced was PBMCs. This chain uses TRBV6-5 with TRBJ1-3; D is uncertain. This receptor was identified in a woman aged 18-29 years in good health and CMV-seropositive. CDR3 sequence: CASSYSRGASGNTIYF. The CDR3 nucleotides read TGTGCCAGCAGTTACTCGCGGGGTGCCTCTGGAAACACCATATATTTT.